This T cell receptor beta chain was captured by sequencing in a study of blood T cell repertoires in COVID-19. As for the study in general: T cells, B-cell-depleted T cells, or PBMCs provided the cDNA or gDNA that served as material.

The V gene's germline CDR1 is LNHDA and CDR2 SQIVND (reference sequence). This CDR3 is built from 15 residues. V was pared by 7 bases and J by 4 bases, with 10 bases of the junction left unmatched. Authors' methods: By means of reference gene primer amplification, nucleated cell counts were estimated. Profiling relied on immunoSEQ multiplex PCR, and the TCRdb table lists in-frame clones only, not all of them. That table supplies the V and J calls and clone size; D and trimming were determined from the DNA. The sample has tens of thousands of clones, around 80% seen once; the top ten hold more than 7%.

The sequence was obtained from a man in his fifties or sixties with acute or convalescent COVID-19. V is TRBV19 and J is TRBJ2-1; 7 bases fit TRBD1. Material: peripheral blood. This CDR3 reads CASNLRDRDYNEQFF. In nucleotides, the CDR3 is TGTGCCAGTAATCTCCGGGACAGAGATTACAATGAGCAGTTCTTC.